This is a list of T cell receptor beta chains from one sample in a study of Ad26.COV2.S vaccination and SARS-CoV-2 variants. Clones were sequenced by immunoSEQ multiplex PCR, and TCRdb holds only the in-frame ones, with some missing. The table has about 410,000 clones, approximately 91% seen once. The sample was peripheral blood, taken in a trial of Ad26.COV2.S vaccine versus placebo. These TCRs come from a person aged 18-60 years who received the Ad26.COV2.S COVID-19 vaccine or a placebo. CDR3s include the opening cysteine and the closing phenylalanine or tryptophan. The D gene is left open where the match is weak. Expanded clones get a size class; other rows say once, few or many, or leave the size out.

>TRBD1|TRBV5-5|NA|TRBJ2-3
CASSSTGFSTDTQYF
TGTGCCAGCAGCTCGACAGGGTTTAGCACAGATACGCAGTATTTT
>NA|TRBV7-9|NA|TRBJ1-4
CASSLGLQGTNEKLFF
TGTGCCAGCAGCTTAGGCCTACAGGGAACTAATGAAAAACTGTTTTTT
>TRBD2|TRBV3-1/TRBV3-2|NA|TRBJ2-2
CASSQGGTGELFF
TGTGCCAGCAGCCAGGGGGGGACCGGGGAGCTGTTTTTT
>TRBD1|TRBV7-6|once|TRBJ1-1
CASSLVTGQTIEAFF
TGTGCCAGCAGCTTAGTCACGGGACAGACCATAGAAGCTTTCTTT
>NA|TRBV10-3|NA|TRBJ2-1
CAISAEVNEQFF
TGTGCCATCAGTGCGGAAGTGAATGAGCAGTTCTTC
>TRBD1|TRBV5-1|once|TRBJ1-1
CASRIGTGGMNTEAFF
TGCGCCAGCAGAATCGGGACAGGGGGCATGAACACTGAAGCTTTCTTT
>NA|TRBV5-1|NA|TRBJ1-3
CASRPGPADGNTIYF
TGCGCCAGCAGGCCTGGACCAGCGGATGGAAACACCATATATTTT
>TRBD1|TRBV9|NA|TRBJ1-4
CASSATGVVQTNEKLFF
TGTGCCAGCAGCGCTACAGGGGTGGTGCAAACTAATGAAAAACTGTTTTTT
>TRBD1|TRBV27|NA|TRBJ2-7
CASRSTGPSYEQYF
TGTGCCAGCAGGTCGACAGGGCCCTCCTACGAGCAGTACTTC
>TRBD1|TRBV11-3|NA|TRBJ2-1
CASSFNTGGITEQFF
TGTGCCAGCAGCTTCAATACAGGGGGCATTACTGAGCAGTTCTTC
>TRBD1|TRBV6-6|NA|TRBJ2-3
CASSYSRQGAFDTQYF
TGTGCCAGCAGTTACTCGAGACAGGGGGCATTTGATACGCAGTATTTT
>NA|TRBV6-6|NA|TRBJ1-1
CASSYGQENTEAFF
TGTGCCAGCAGTTACGGGCAGGAGAACACTGAAGCTTTCTTT
>NA|TRBV18|NA|TRBJ1-2
CASSPLGPDNGYTF
TGTGCCAGCTCACCACTCGGACCGGACAATGGCTACACCTTC
>NA|TRBV7-2|once|TRBJ1-4
CASSARQRLNEKLFF
TGTGCCAGCAGCGCCCGACAGAGACTTAATGAAAAACTGTTTTTT
>TRBD1|TRBV2|NA|TRBJ2-7
CASSWGQSYEQYF
TGTGCCAGCAGTTGGGGACAGAGCTACGAGCAGTACTTC
>NA|TRBV19|NA|TRBJ1-2
CASSMGQGPNYGYTF
TGTGCCAGTAGTATGGGCCAGGGGCCTAACTATGGCTACACCTTC
>TRBD2|TRBV6-6|NA|TRBJ2-5
CASRASGGAETQYF
TGTGCCAGCAGGGCTAGCGGGGGGGCCGAGACCCAGTACTTC
>NA|TRBV20-1|NA|TRBJ1-1
CSASQGQGTDTEAFF
TGCAGTGCTAGTCAGGGTCAGGGGACGGACACTGAAGCTTTCTTT
>NA|TRBV5-4|NA|TRBJ1-1
CASSLASDWGTEAFF
TGTGCCAGCAGCTTGGCCTCGGATTGGGGCACTGAAGCTTTCTTT
>TRBD1|TRBV7-9|NA|TRBJ2-5
CASSSWRQGTETQYF
TGTGCCAGCAGCTCCTGGAGACAGGGAACAGAGACCCAGTACTTC
>TRBD1|TRBV11-2|once|TRBJ1-1
CASSPRQGVTEAFF
TGTGCCAGCAGCCCAAGACAGGGAGTCACTGAAGCTTTCTTT
>NA|TRBV29-1|NA|TRBJ2-2
CSVSGGNTGELFF
TGCAGCGTTTCCGGGGGTAACACCGGGGAGCTGTTTTTT
>NA|TRBV5-4|NA|TRBJ2-7
CASSWERDSAYEQYF
TGTGCCAGCAGCTGGGAGCGGGACAGTGCCTACGAGCAGTACTTC
>NA|TRBV29-1|once|TRBJ2-3
CSVDPGNTDTQYF
TGCAGCGTTGACCCGGGAAACACAGATACGCAGTATTTT
>TRBD1|TRBV15|NA|TRBJ1-5
CATDTDRGPNRPQHF
TGTGCCACCGACACAGACAGGGGACCTAACCGGCCCCAGCATTTT
>NA|TRBV14|NA|TRBJ1-2
CASSQEGHDGYTF
TGTGCCAGCAGCCAAGAGGGGCATGATGGCTACACCTTC
>NA|TRBV3-1/TRBV3-2|NA|TRBJ2-5
CASSREETQYF
TGTGCCAGCAGCAGGGAAGAGACCCAGTACTTC
>NA|TRBV6-5|once|TRBJ1-2
CASSNRAHYGYTF
TGTGCCAGCAGCAACCGGGCCCACTATGGCTACACCTTC
>TRBD2|TRBV7-6|NA|TRBJ2-1
CASSIGASGGVEQFF
TGTGCCAGCAGCATTGGGGCTAGCGGGGGTGTGGAGCAGTTCTTC
>NA|TRBV25-1|NA|TRBJ1-2
CASSDSSGSSLYGYTF
TGTGCCAGCAGTGATTCTTCAGGGAGTTCCCTCTATGGCTACACCTTC
>TRBD1|TRBV2|NA|TRBJ1-1
CASSQQGGTEAFF
TGTGCCAGCAGCCAGCAGGGGGGGACTGAAGCTTTCTTT
>NA|TRBV19|NA|TRBJ1-1
CASSSNRDPDMNTEAFF
TGTGCCAGTAGTTCAAACAGGGACCCAGACATGAACACTGAAGCTTTCTTT
>TRBD2|TRBV12-5|NA|TRBJ2-5
CASGTGRAQETQYF
TGTGCTAGTGGGACCGGGAGGGCCCAAGAGACCCAGTACTTC
>NA|TRBV7-9|NA|TRBJ1-3
CASRHRENSGNTIYF
TGTGCCAGCAGGCACCGGGAGAACTCTGGAAACACCATATATTTT
>NA|TRBV6-5|NA|TRBJ1-5
CASSPRGERNQPQHF
TGTGCCAGCAGTCCTCGGGGGGAGCGCAATCAGCCCCAGCATTTT
>NA|TRBV10-1|NA|TRBJ2-3
CASSESNSAGATDTQYF
TGCGCCAGCAGTGAGTCGAATTCCGCGGGGGCCACAGATACGCAGTATTTT
>NA|TRBV10-1|few|TRBJ2-2
CASNKQGTGELFF
TGCGCCAGCAACAAACAGGGCACCGGGGAGCTGTTTTTT
>NA|TRBV6-5|NA|TRBJ2-3
CASSYSRGGVPDTQYF
TGTGCCAGCAGTTACTCGCGTGGGGGCGTCCCAGATACGCAGTATTTT
>NA|TRBV5-1|NA|TRBJ2-1
CASSLRGQTDNEQFF
TGCGCCAGCAGCTTGCGGGGCCAGACCGACAATGAGCAGTTCTTC
>NA|TRBV7-9|once|TRBJ1-1
CASSSQLEAFF
TGTGCCAGCAGCTCTCAGCTTGAAGCTTTCTTT
>NA|TRBV6-5|NA|TRBJ1-2
CASSYLSRADYGYTF
TGTGCCAGCAGTTACCTTAGCCGGGCTGACTATGGCTACACCTTC
>NA|TRBV7-9|NA|TRBJ1-2
CASGPTATGYGYTF
TGTGCCAGCGGACCCACAGCTACAGGTTATGGCTACACCTTC
>TRBD2|TRBV7-9|NA|TRBJ2-1
CASSSSGLAGGNEQFF
TGTGCCAGCAGCTCCTCCGGGCTAGCGGGGGGCAATGAGCAGTTCTTC
>NA|TRBV19|NA|TRBJ1-4
CASSIVQGGNEKLFF
TGTGCCAGTAGTATCGTTCAGGGCGGAAATGAAAAACTGTTTTTT
>NA|TRBV7-2|NA|TRBJ1-6
CASSLSQKNSPLHF
TGTGCCAGCAGCTTAAGTCAGAAAAATTCACCCCTCCACTTT
>NA|TRBV6-5|NA|TRBJ1-5
CASSLTTEEDQPQHF
TGTGCCAGCAGTTTGACCACTGAGGAGGATCAGCCCCAGCATTTT
>TRBD1|TRBV10-3|NA|TRBJ1-1
CAISTEDRDTEAFF
TGTGCCATCAGTACTGAAGACAGGGACACTGAAGCTTTCTTT